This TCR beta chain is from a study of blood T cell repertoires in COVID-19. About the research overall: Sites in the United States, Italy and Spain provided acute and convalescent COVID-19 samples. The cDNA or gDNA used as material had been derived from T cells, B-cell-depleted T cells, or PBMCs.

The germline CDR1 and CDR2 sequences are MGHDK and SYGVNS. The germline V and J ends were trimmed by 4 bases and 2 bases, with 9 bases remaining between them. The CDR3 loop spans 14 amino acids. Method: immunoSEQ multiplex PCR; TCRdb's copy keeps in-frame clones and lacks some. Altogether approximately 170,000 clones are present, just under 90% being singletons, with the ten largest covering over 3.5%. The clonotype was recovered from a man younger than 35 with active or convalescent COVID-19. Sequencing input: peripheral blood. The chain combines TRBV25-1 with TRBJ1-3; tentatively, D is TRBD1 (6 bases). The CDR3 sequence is CASSVPGAGNTIYF. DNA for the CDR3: TGTGCCAGCAGTGTCCCAGGGGCTGGAAACACCATATATTTT.